Listed below are T cell receptor beta chains from one sample, sequenced in a study of T-cell memory formation after mild COVID-19. TCRdb processed the 5' RACE reads anew with MiXCR; each CDR3 protein has one entry. Of roughly 300,000 distinct CDR3 sequences in the sample, around 15% were seen once. The specimen was PBMCs or a T cell subset sorted from them (not recorded which). The source is a man between 18 and 35 years old who had mild COVID-19 (a few samples of this study predate the infection). Cell type and time point are not known. CDR3s include the opening cysteine and the closing phenylalanine or tryptophan. D genes are given only for firm matches. A row's size may be missing; if present it is once, few, many or a size class.

V gene: TRBV6-5
D gene: TRBD1
clone size: NA
J gene: TRBJ1-6
CDR3 protein: CASRTDRGRSPLHF
CDR3 DNA: TGTGCCAGCAGAACGGACAGGGGTAGGTCACCCCTCCACTTT

V gene: TRBV5-1
D gene: NA
clone size: NA
J gene: TRBJ2-5
CDR3 protein: CASSFFGGGQETQYF
CDR3 DNA: TGCGCCAGCAGCTTCTTTGGAGGGGGCCAAGAGACCCAGTACTTC

V gene: TRBV5-5
D gene: NA
clone size: few
J gene: TRBJ2-3
CDR3 protein: CASSLVRAQTRGDTQYF
CDR3 DNA: TGTGCCAGCAGCTTGGTCCGGGCTCAAACTAGGGGAGATACGCAGTATTTT

V gene: TRBV5-6
D gene: NA
clone size: NA
J gene: TRBJ1-2
CDR3 protein: CASSLVFPGLYGYTF
CDR3 DNA: TGTGCCAGCAGCTTGGTGTTTCCAGGGCTGTATGGCTACACCTTC

V gene: TRBV5-1
D gene: TRBD2
clone size: NA
J gene: TRBJ2-4
CDR3 protein: CASSWGTGTSGDIQYF
CDR3 DNA: TGCGCCAGCAGCTGGGGTACCGGGACTAGCGGGGACATTCAGTACTTC

V gene: TRBV4-1
D gene: TRBD1
clone size: NA
J gene: TRBJ1-5
CDR3 protein: CASSQTGINQPQHF
CDR3 DNA: TGCGCCAGCAGCCAGACAGGGATCAATCAGCCCCAGCATTTT

V gene: TRBV11-2
D gene: NA
clone size: few
J gene: TRBJ2-4
CDR3 protein: CASSWGFGDRGLSTDIQYF
CDR3 DNA: TGTGCCAGCAGCTGGGGGTTTGGTGATCGAGGTCTATCGACGGACATTCAGTACTTC

V gene: TRBV7-2
D gene: NA
clone size: few
J gene: TRBJ1-6
CDR3 protein: CASSLAGSRSPLHF
CDR3 DNA: TGTGCCAGCAGCTTAGCTGGGTCGAGGTCACCCCTCCACTTT

V gene: TRBV20-1
D gene: NA
clone size: NA
J gene: TRBJ1-1
CDR3 protein: CSARFEHTEAFF
CDR3 DNA: TGCAGTGCTAGGTTTGAGCACACTGAAGCTTTCTTT

V gene: TRBV30
D gene: NA
clone size: few
J gene: TRBJ2-2
CDR3 protein: CAWSVSVTPTGELFF
CDR3 DNA: TGTGCCTGGAGTGTATCGGTTACTCCCACCGGGGAGCTGTTTTTT

V gene: TRBV12-3/TRBV12-4
D gene: NA
clone size: NA
J gene: TRBJ1-5
CDR3 protein: CASRPRGAGQPQHF
CDR3 DNA: TGTGCCAGCAGACCCCGGGGGGCTGGGCAGCCCCAGCATTTT

V gene: TRBV11-2
D gene: TRBD2
clone size: NA
J gene: TRBJ2-3
CDR3 protein: CASTSGGRSQYF
CDR3 DNA: TGTGCCAGCACCTCGGGAGGAAGATCTCAGTATTTT

V gene: TRBV4-1
D gene: NA
clone size: many
J gene: TRBJ2-1
CDR3 protein: CASSYLGNNEQFF
CDR3 DNA: TGCGCCAGCAGCTATCTGGGGAACAATGAGCAGTTCTTC

V gene: TRBV29-1
D gene: TRBD1
clone size: NA
J gene: TRBJ1-2
CDR3 protein: CSVQSDRDEGYTF
CDR3 DNA: TGCAGCGTCCAATCCGACAGGGATGAAGGCTACACCTTC

V gene: TRBV24-1
D gene: NA
clone size: NA
J gene: TRBJ2-3
CDR3 protein: CATSVGATDTQYF
CDR3 DNA: TGTGCCACCAGTGTCGGGGCTACAGATACGCAGTATTTT

V gene: TRBV5-1
D gene: TRBD2
clone size: few
J gene: TRBJ2-5
CDR3 protein: CASSLVLANQETQYF
CDR3 DNA: TGCGCCAGCAGCTTGGTACTAGCGAATCAAGAGACCCAGTACTTC